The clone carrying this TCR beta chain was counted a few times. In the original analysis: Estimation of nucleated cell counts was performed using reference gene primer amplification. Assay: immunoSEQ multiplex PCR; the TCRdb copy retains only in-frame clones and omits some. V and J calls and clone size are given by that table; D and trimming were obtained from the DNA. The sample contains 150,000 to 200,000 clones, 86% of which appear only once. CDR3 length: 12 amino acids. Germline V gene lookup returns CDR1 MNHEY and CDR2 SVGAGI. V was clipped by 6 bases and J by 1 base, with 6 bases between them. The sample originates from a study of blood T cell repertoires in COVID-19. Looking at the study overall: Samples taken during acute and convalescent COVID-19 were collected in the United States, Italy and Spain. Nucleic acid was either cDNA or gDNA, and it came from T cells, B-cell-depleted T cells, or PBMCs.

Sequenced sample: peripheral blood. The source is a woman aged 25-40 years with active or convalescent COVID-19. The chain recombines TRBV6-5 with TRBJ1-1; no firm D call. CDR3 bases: TGTGCCAGCAGGGCAGGGAACACTGAAGCTTTCTTT. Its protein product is CASRAGNTEAFF.